This TCR beta chain was captured by sequencing in a study of shared clonotypes between healthy human individuals. Whole-study findings and limits: Estimated clonotype richness was generally higher in naive than memory subsets.

CD4+ cell separation produced CD45RA+ naive and CD45RA-negative memory subsets. Of note for this clone: As yet, its antigen is unknown.

This CDR3 is 15 amino acids long. Germline V CDR1 and CDR2: SGHTA, FQGNSA. The V end lost 2 bases, the J end lost 5 bases, and 15 bases lay between the germline ends. Sequencing used immunoSEQ multiplex PCR; TCRdb keeps in-frame clones, though not all of them. The data hold over a million clones, with roughly 70% observed a single time. What was sequenced was memory CD4+ T cells sorted from blood. The sample's subset: CD45RA-negative fraction. The rearrangement uses TRBV7-2 and TRBJ2-5, with D perhaps TRBD1 (6 bases). The clonotype comes from a man aged 18 to 29 in good health. The CDR3 loop reads CASSLFVGARETQYF. CDR3 coding DNA: TGTGCCAGCAGCTTATTTGTGGGGGCGCGGGAGACCCAGTACTTC.